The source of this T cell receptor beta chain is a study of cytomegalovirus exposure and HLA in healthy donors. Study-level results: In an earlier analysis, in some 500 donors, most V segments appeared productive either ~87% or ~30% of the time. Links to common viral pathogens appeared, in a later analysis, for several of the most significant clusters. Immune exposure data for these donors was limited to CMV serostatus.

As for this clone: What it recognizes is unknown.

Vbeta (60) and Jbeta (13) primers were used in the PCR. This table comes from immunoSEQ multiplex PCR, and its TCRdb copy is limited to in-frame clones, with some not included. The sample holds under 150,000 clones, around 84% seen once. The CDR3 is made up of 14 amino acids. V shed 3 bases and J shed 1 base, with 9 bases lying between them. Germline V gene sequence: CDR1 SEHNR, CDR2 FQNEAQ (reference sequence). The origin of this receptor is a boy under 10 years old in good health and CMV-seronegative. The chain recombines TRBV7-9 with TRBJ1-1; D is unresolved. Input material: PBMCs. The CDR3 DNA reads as TGTGCCAGCAGCTTTGACACAAGGAACACTGAAGCTTTCTTT. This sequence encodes CASSFDTRNTEAFF.